What follows are 21 T cell receptor beta chains derived from one specimen sequenced in a study of T cell responses to AZD1222 COVID-19 vaccine. Clones were read by immunoSEQ multiplex PCR, and TCRdb kept only the in-frame ones, dropping some. In the table there are about 89,000 clones, under 95% of which are singletons. The specimen was peripheral blood, collected on day 0 of MenACWY control vaccination. The receptors stem from an adult in good health.

This sequence joins TRBV19 and TRBJ1-1; 7 positions agree with TRBD1. Germline V gives CDR1 LNHDA, CDR2 SQIVND (reference sequence). The CDR3 length is 13 residues. After removal of 5 bases from V and 4 bases from J, the junction contained 4 bases not matched to a gene. The CDR3 region has the DNA TGTGCCAGTAGTGGGCAGGGGGGCACTGAAGCTTTCTTT. Its translation: CASSGQGGTEAFF.

The J gene is TRBJ1-5, the V gene TRBV7-2; D is uncertain. Germline V lookup: CDR1 SGHTA, CDR2 FQGNSA. V dropped 5 bases and J dropped 0 bases, with 11 bases sitting between them. This CDR3 comprises 15 residues. CDR3 amino acids: CASSVDGYSNQPQHF. For the CDR3, the DNA is TGTGCCAGCAGCGTCGACGGATATAGCAATCAGCCCCAGCATTTT. Combining the CDR3 with reference TRBV7-2 and TRBJ1-5 gives the whole variable domain GAGVSQSPSNKVTEKGKDVELRCDPISGHTALYWYRQSLGQGLEFLIYFQGNSAPDKSGLPSDRFSAERTGGSVSTLTIQRTQQEDSAVYLCASSVDGYSNQPQHFGDGTRLSIL.

The CDR3: CASSWGVASSYNEQFF. CDR3 coding DNA: TGTGCCAGCAGCTGGGGGGTCGCTAGCTCCTACAATGAGCAGTTCTTC. The chain joins TRBV5-4 to TRBJ2-1, with D maybe TRBD2 (6 bases). V was cut by 3 bases and J by 0 bases, with 13 bases left in between. CDR3 size: 16 residues. Germline V gene lookup returns CDR1 SGHNT and CDR2 YYREEE (reference sequence). The variable domain in full, with the rest retrieved from reference TRBV5-4 and TRBJ2-1, is ETGVTQSPTHLIKTRGQQVTLRCSSQSGHNTVSWYQQALGQGPQFIFQYYREEENGRGNFPPRFSGLQFPNYSSELNVNALELDDSALYLCASSWGVASSYNEQFFGPGTRLTVL.

The chain recombines TRBV10-3 with TRBJ1-5; TRBD1 matches 8 bases. CDR1 is ENHRY, CDR2 SYGVKD, per germline. This CDR3 has 13 amino acids. Losses at the gene ends were 6 bases for V and 7 bases for J; bases not matched to a gene: 5. CDR3: CAISMDREQPQHF. CDR3 nucleotide sequence: TGTGCCATCAGCATGGACAGGGAACAGCCCCAGCATTTT.

This chain joins TRBV10-1 and TRBJ2-7; D might be TRBD2 (6 bases). The V end lost 4 bases, the J end lost 4 bases, and 17 bases lay between the germline ends. The CDR3 extends over 15 amino acids. From germline, CDR1 is WNHNN and CDR2 SYGVQD (reference sequence). CDR3 residues: CASSGRGSAWYEQYF. The CDR3, as DNA: TGCGCCAGCAGTGGGAGGGGCTCGGCTTGGTACGAGCAGTACTTC.

The V and J genes are TRBV6-1 and TRBJ1-2, with D tentatively TRBD1 (5 bases). With 2 bases removed from V and 5 bases from J, the gap between germline ends came to 12 bases. The CDR3 consists of 14 residues. Germline CDR1 MNHNS, CDR2 SASEGT. The CDR3 is CASSERGLDYGYTF. The CDR3 DNA reads TGTGCCAGCAGTGAACGGGGGTTAGATTATGGCTACACCTTC.

The rearrangement links TRBV4-3 to TRBJ1-6; D gene uncertain. Trimming removed 0 bases from V and 0 bases from J, with 12 bases in between. Germline assignment: CDR1 LGHNA and CDR2 YSLEER. This CDR3 region has 18 residues. CDR3 sequence (DNA): TGCGCCAGCAGCCAAGATCATGCAGCGAGCTCCTATAATTCACCCCTCCACTTT. Its protein product is CASSQDHAASSYNSPLHF.

The genes are TRBV9 and TRBJ2-3; a weak D match, TRBD2 (5 bases). There are 16 residues in the CDR3. V lost 0 bases, J lost 2 bases, and 13 bases lay in between. Germline loops: CDR1 SGDLS, CDR2 YYNGEE. DNA of the CDR3: TGTGCCAGCAGCGTAGCAGGCGGGCGTCCCACAGATACGCAGTATTTT. Protein sequence: CASSVAGGRPTDTQYF.

This clone was picked up a small number of times. The chain couples TRBV7-9 to TRBJ2-7; D might be TRBD1 (7 bases). This CDR3 contains 16 residues. Germline loops: CDR1 SEHNR, CDR2 FQNEAQ (reference sequence). Trimming left V 5 bases short and J 3 bases short, with 20 bases between. The CDR3 loop is CASSPTPPGGIYEQYF. CDR3 nucleotide sequence: TGTGCCAGCAGCCCAACGCCCCCAGGGGGGATCTACGAGCAGTACTTC.

The chain employs TRBV5-1 and TRBJ1-1; 8 bases are shared with TRBD1. V gave up 4 bases and J gave up 0 bases; unmatched junction bases: 2. The germline CDR1 and CDR2 sequences are SGHRS and YFSETQ. The CDR3 contains 14 residues. CDR3 DNA: TGCGCCAGCAGCGGGACAGGCTTGAACACTGAAGCTTTCTTT. It translates to CASSGTGLNTEAFF. Based on the CDR3 plus reference TRBV5-1 and TRBJ1-1, the full variable domain is KAGVTQTPRYLIKTRGQQVTLSCSPISGHRSVSWYQQTPGQGLQFLFEYFSETQRNKGNFPGRFSGRQFSNSRSEMNVSTLELGDSALYLCASSGTGLNTEAFFGQGTRLTVV.

The chain couples TRBV27 to TRBJ1-6, with D possibly TRBD1 on 6 matching bases. V lost 7 bases, J lost 9 bases, and 25 bases lay in between. There are 17 residues in the CDR3. From germline, CDR1 is MNHEY and CDR2 SMNVEV (reference sequence). The CDR3 reads CASTKREFTGLGSPLHF. CDR3 DNA: TGTGCCAGCACCAAAAGGGAATTTACAGGGTTGGGTTCACCCCTCCACTTT.

The CDR3: CASSQVGTSYEQYF. CDR3 coding DNA: TGTGCCAGCAGCCAAGTGGGGACTTCCTACGAGCAGTACTTC. This chain uses TRBV4-2 with TRBJ2-7; a weak D match, TRBD2 (6 bases). Trimming pared 1 base from V and 1 base from J, leaving 8 bases between. The CDR3 runs to 14 residues. Looked up from germline, CDR1 is LGHNA and CDR2 is YNFKEQ.

V is TRBV6-5 and J is TRBJ1-1; D not certain. Per the germline V gene, CDR1 is MNHEY and CDR2 is SVGAGI. Trimming took off 4 bases at V and 1 base at J, with 10 bases between the two ends. The CDR3 is made up of 14 amino acids. The CDR3 DNA sequence: TGTGCCAGCAGTTCTATTATTGCGAACACTGAAGCTTTCTTT. This gives the protein CASSSIIANTEAFF.

This chain links TRBV5-4 with TRBJ2-7; no clear D gene. Germline V CDR1 and CDR2: SGHNT, YYREEE (reference sequence). The CDR3 is made up of 14 amino acids. V was pared by 4 bases and J by 2 bases, with 13 bases between. DNA for the CDR3: TGTGCCAGCAGCCCGCCCGGAGCAGCCTACGAGCAGTACTTC. Protein sequence: CASSPPGAAYEQYF. Drawing the rest from reference TRBV5-4 and TRBJ2-7, the complete variable domain is ETGVTQSPTHLIKTRGQQVTLRCSSQSGHNTVSWYQQALGQGPQFIFQYYREEENGRGNFPPRFSGLQFPNYSSELNVNALELDDSALYLCASSPPGAAYEQYFGPGTRLTVT.

The chain has TRBV6-6 and TRBJ1-5, with TRBD1 identical over 9 bases. CDR1 and CDR2 (germline): MNHNY, SVGAGI (reference sequence). With 10 bases clipped from V and 6 bases from J, the junction kept 10 bases outside the gene matches. The CDR3 is 14 amino acids. The CDR3 loop reads CATEVGQGGQPQHF. DNA for the CDR3: TGTGCCACCGAAGTGGGACAGGGTGGTCAGCCCCAGCATTTT.

The genes are TRBV6-5 and TRBJ2-5; the D is unclear. Trimming shortened V by 2 bases and J by 5 bases, and 15 bases separated the two germline ends. The V gene's germline CDR1 is MNHEY and CDR2 SVGAGI. CDR3 size: 15 residues. CDR3 DNA sequence: TGTGCCAGCAGTTACAATTCTGGGCCCCGGGAGACCCAGTACTTC. It codes for CASSYNSGPRETQYF.

The V gene is TRBV29-1, the J gene TRBJ2-1, with a possible D match to TRBD2 (6 bases). The CDR3 contains 12 residues. V dropped 8 bases and J dropped 2 bases, with 10 bases sitting between them. The germline gives CDR1 SQVTM, CDR2 ANQGSEA. The CDR3 nucleotides are TGCAGCTTCCGGACTACCTACAATGAGCAGTTCTTC. Its protein is CSFRTTYNEQFF.

J is TRBJ2-3 and V is TRBV19, with D unresolved. CDR1 and CDR2 (germline): LNHDA, SQIVND (reference sequence). V lost 5 bases and J lost 4, with 7 bases in between. This CDR3 is built from 12 residues. Here the CDR3 DNA reads TGTGCCAGTAGTCCTACGGCAGATACGCAGTATTTT. Translating it yields CASSPTADTQYF. The whole variable domain, filled in from reference TRBV19 and TRBJ2-3, reads DGGITQSPKYLFRKEGQNVTLSCEQNLNHDAMYWYRQDPGQGLRLIYYSQIVNDFQKGDIAEGYSVSREKKESFPLTVTSAQKNPTAFYLCASSPTADTQYFGPGTRLTVL.

The V call is TRBV7-8, the J call TRBJ2-7; D unclear. V was trimmed by 1 base and J by 2 bases, leaving 6 bases between them. This CDR3 region has 13 residues. Per germline, CDR1 SGHVS and CDR2 FQNEAQ. CDR3 loop: CASSLDRAYEQYF. CDR3 DNA sequence: TGTGCCAGCAGCTTAGACCGAGCCTACGAGCAGTACTTC.

The genes are TRBV3-1 (or the pseudogene TRBV3-2) and TRBJ1-4; D is undetermined. The germline gives CDR1 LGHDT, CDR2 YNNKEL (reference sequence). V dropped 4 bases and J dropped 7 bases, with 19 bases sitting between them. There are 16 residues in the CDR3. This CDR3 reads CASSPMGGNVGEKLFF. DNA of the CDR3: TGTGCCAGCAGCCCGATGGGCGGTAATGTCGGTGAAAAACTGTTTTTT.

This clone was seen just once. J is TRBJ2-3 and V is TRBV21-1; the D call TRBD1 from the table was never checked on the DNA. TRBV21-1 is a known pseudogene. The length of the CDR3 is 20 residues. The CDR3 region has the DNA TGTGCCAGCAGCGAAGGAGGACACCTCTGGCCCCCAACGGTCACAGATACGCAGTATTTT. It yields the protein CASSEGGHLWPPTVTDTQYF.